Presented here are 25 T cell receptor beta chains from one specimen sequenced in a study of cytomegalovirus exposure and HLA in healthy donors. The study ran its PCR with 60 Vbeta and 13 Jbeta primers. The repertoire was sequenced with immunoSEQ multiplex PCR; TCRdb's copy has only in-frame clones and lacks some. The sample yields roughly 140,000 clones, around 80% seen once. The sequencing sample was made of PBMCs. All receptors derive from a man aged 18 to 29 in good health and CMV-seronegative.

This clone was picked up a small number of times. The gene calls are TRBV5-1 and TRBJ2-3; D is possibly TRBD2 (5 bases). CDR1 is SGHRS, CDR2 YFSETQ, per germline. Trimming took off 4 bases at V and 5 bases at J, with 5 bases between the two ends. The CDR3 totals 11 residues. In DNA, the CDR3 is TGCGCCAGCAGCGGAGGAGATACGCAGTATTTT. Protein sequence: CASSGGDTQYF.

This chain joins TRBV29-1 and TRBJ2-1, with TRBD2 matching 7 bases. The germline V gene encodes CDR1 SQVTM and CDR2 ANQGSEA. V dropped 7 bases and J dropped 0; count of bases not matched to a gene: 9. This CDR3 is built from 15 residues. The CDR3 sequence is CSATTRGDSYNEQFF. As DNA, the CDR3 is TGCAGCGCCACAACCCGGGGGGACTCCTACAATGAGCAGTTCTTC.

The V call is TRBV6-4, the J call TRBJ2-1, with D possibly being TRBD1 (5 bases). The germline V and J ends were trimmed by 3 bases and 2 bases, with 8 bases remaining between them. The CDR3 spans 14 residues. Germline V gene data show CDR1 as MRHNA and CDR2 as SNTAGT. This CDR3 reads CASSEDSTYNEQFF. DNA of the CDR3: TGTGCCAGCAGTGAAGACAGTACCTACAATGAGCAGTTCTTC.

CDR3 DNA: TGCGCCAGCAGTGGTGGACAGGGGGCTAACTACGAGCAGTACTTC. Protein sequence: CASSGGQGANYEQYF. The genes are TRBV10-1 and TRBJ2-7; 11 bases are shared with TRBD1. The germline CDR1 and CDR2 sequences are WNHNN and SYGVQD (reference sequence). V lost 4 bases and J lost 3; bases outside the gene matches: 5. The CDR3 has 15 amino acids.

The chain recombines TRBV4-3 with TRBJ1-1, with D possibly matching TRBD1 (5 bases). Looked up from germline, CDR1 is LGHNA and CDR2 is YSLEER. The CDR3 length is 14 residues. The V end was cut by 4 bases, the J end by 6 bases, with 15 bases between. The CDR3 sequence: CASSPHSGGSEAFF. In DNA form, the CDR3 reads TGCGCCAGCAGCCCCCACTCGGGGGGTTCTGAAGCTTTCTTT.

The genes are TRBV4-3 and TRBJ2-5; 9 bases agree with TRBD1. V lost 0 bases, J lost 8 bases, and 10 bases stayed unmatched. The CDR3 runs to 16 residues. The germline CDR1 and CDR2 sequences are LGHNA and YSLEER. CDR3 nucleotides: TGCGCCAGCAGCCAAGATCAACGGGGACAGGGATCCACCCAGTACTTC. This sequence encodes CASSQDQRGQGSTQYF.

This clone was seen only a few times. The V call is TRBV9, the J call TRBJ2-1, with a possible D match to TRBD1 (5 bases). The germline V gene encodes CDR1 SGDLS and CDR2 YYNGEE. With 1 base removed from V and 5 bases from J, the gap between germline ends came to 25 bases. The CDR3 extends over 19 amino acids. The CDR3 region is CASSVSKWGSTQGDNEQFF. The CDR3 region has the DNA TGTGCCAGCAGCGTATCCAAGTGGGGATCAACCCAAGGGGACAATGAGCAGTTCTTC.

This chain joins TRBV6-5 and TRBJ2-7; TRBD2 might be the D (5 bases). Germline V gene sequence: CDR1 MNHEY, CDR2 SVGAGI. The CDR3 length is 14 residues. V was clipped by 6 bases and J by 0 bases, with 12 bases between them. This chain's CDR3 is CASRSGMSSYEQYF. The DNA of the CDR3 is TGTGCCAGCAGATCCGGGATGTCCTCCTACGAGCAGTACTTC.

This clone was seen a few times. The V gene is TRBV13, the J gene TRBJ2-7, with D maybe TRBD2 (6 bases). V dropped 1 base and J dropped 3 bases, with 7 bases sitting between them. The CDR3 sequence is 13 residues long. Germline lookup yields CDR1 PRHDT and CDR2 FYEKMQ (reference sequence). CDR3 in DNA: TGTGCCAGCAGCTTAGCGGGAGACTACGAGCAGTACTTC. Its protein product is CASSLAGDYEQYF.

About this clone: Compared with germline, one end of the junction differs, possibly owing to a read error. This chain joins TRBV4-3 and TRBJ2-7; possible D gene TRBD2, 7 bases. Germline V gene lookup returns CDR1 LGHNA and CDR2 YSLEER. CDR3 length: 15 residues. The CDR3 region has the DNA TGCGCCAGCAGCCAAGATAGTGCCGGGGGGCCTTACGTAGCCTTC. Translation: CASSQDSAGGPYVAF.

The CDR3: CASSPPRQGNEQFF. The CDR3, as DNA: TGCGCCAGCAGCCCCCCCCGACAGGGTAATGAGCAGTTCTTC. The V gene is TRBV4-1, the J gene TRBJ2-1; 7 bases are a match to TRBD1. Germline-derived CDR1 and CDR2 are MGHRA and YSYEKL. The CDR3 has 14 amino acids. V dropped 4 bases and J dropped 7; count of bases not matched to a gene: 7.

In the case of this clone: The same CDR3 arises from other DNA sequences in this sample as well. CDR3 sequence reads: CAWSVGLAGYEQYF. CDR3 nucleotide sequence: TGTGCCTGGAGTGTAGGACTAGCGGGTTACGAGCAGTACTTC. The chain carries TRBV30 and TRBJ2-7; 11 bases agree with TRBD2. The CDR3 sequence is 14 residues long. Looked up from germline, CDR1 is GTSNPN and CDR2 is SVGIG (reference sequence). Trimming took 0 bases from V and 4 from J; bases not matched to a gene: 2.

This clone is a singleton in its sample. The V and J genes are TRBV27 and TRBJ1-2; D possibly corresponds to TRBD1 (5 bases). The CDR3 extends over 13 amino acids. V was shortened by 3 bases and J by 5 bases, with 10 bases between the two germline ends. Germline V gene lookup returns CDR1 MNHEY and CDR2 SMNVEV (reference sequence). The chain's CDR3 is CASSFKGSYGYTF. As DNA, the CDR3 is TGTGCCAGCAGTTTCAAGGGGTCTTATGGCTACACCTTC.

The CDR3 sequence: CASSPQGSGPAIYF. The CDR3 region has the DNA TGCGCCAGCAGCCCACAGGGGAGCGGGCCGGCCATATATTTT. The chain recombines TRBV4-1 with TRBJ1-3; TRBD1 aligns across 7 bases. The germline V gene has CDR1 MGHRA and CDR2 YSYEKL. The junction had 11 bases not matched to a gene; V was cut back by 4 bases and J by 11 bases. This CDR3 comprises 14 residues.

The chain joins TRBV28 to TRBJ2-7; 9 bases fit TRBD2. Per the germline V gene, CDR1 is MDHEN and CDR2 is SYDVKM. J was trimmed by 2 bases and V by 8 bases; bases with no gene match: 10. This CDR3 is 15 amino acids long. The CDR3 nucleotides are TGTGCCAGCCAGGGACTAGCTGAACTCACCTACGAGCAGTACTTC. Its protein is CASQGLAELTYEQYF.

This clone was seen a few times. V usage is TRBV7-8 and J usage is TRBJ2-6; TRBD2 matches at 9 bases. This CDR3 is 16 amino acids long. Germline loops: CDR1 SGHVS, CDR2 FQNEAQ. The V and J ends lost 8 bases and 1 base, in that order; junction bases with no gene match: 6. CDR3: CASFVAGESGANVLTF. The CDR3 DNA sequence: TGTGCCAGCTTTGTAGCGGGAGAATCTGGGGCCAACGTCCTGACTTTC.

The chain employs TRBV9 and TRBJ2-7, with 8 bases that match TRBD2. The CDR3 loop spans 17 amino acids. Germline V gene lookup returns CDR1 SGDLS and CDR2 YYNGEE. After removal of 0 bases from V and 0 bases from J, the junction contained 8 bases not matched to a gene. This CDR3 is CASSVGVSGKGSYEQYF. For the CDR3, the DNA is TGTGCCAGCAGCGTAGGGGTTAGCGGGAAGGGCTCCTACGAGCAGTACTTC.

The chain carries TRBV9 and TRBJ2-5; a weak D match, TRBD2 (5 bases). CDR3 size: 15 residues. CDR1 and CDR2 (germline): SGDLS, YYNGEE. With 4 bases removed from V and 3 bases from J, the gap between germline ends came to 16 bases. The CDR3 region is CASSSRRQEEETQYF. CDR3 nucleotides: TGTGCCAGCAGCTCCCGGAGGCAGGAGGAAGAGACCCAGTACTTC.

This chain links TRBV11-2 with TRBJ1-2, with D perhaps matching TRBD1 (5 bases). This CDR3 region has 11 residues. The germline gives CDR1 SGHAT, CDR2 FQNNGV. The V and J ends lost 10 bases and 6 bases respectively, with 12 bases between them. CDR3 loop: CATQGSNGYTF. In nucleotides, the CDR3 is TGTGCCACCCAGGGATCTAATGGCTACACCTTC.

The chain carries TRBV6-5 and TRBJ2-7, with TRBD2 as a possible D gene (6 bases). Per the germline V gene, CDR1 is MNHEY and CDR2 is SVGAGI. CDR3 length: 11 residues. Trimming stripped 5 bases from V and 7 bases from J, with 9 bases between. The CDR3 nucleotides read TGTGCCAGCAGTCAAGGAGGGGAGCAGTACTTC. Amino acids: CASSQGGEQYF.

The chain couples TRBV7-6 to TRBJ2-5; D possibly corresponds to TRBD2 (6 bases). The CDR3 consists of 14 residues. Germline loops: CDR1 SGHVS, CDR2 FNYEAQ. V was shortened by 4 bases and J by 11 bases, with 20 bases between the two germline ends. The CDR3 DNA reads TGTGCCAGCAGCTCCGGGACTGGGCTTTTTGAGCAGTACTTC. It specifies CASSSGTGLFEQYF.

This clone was counted between two and nine times. The chain has TRBV10-2 and TRBJ2-5, with 13 bases matching TRBD2. The length of the CDR3 is 13 residues. Germline V gene sequence: CDR1 WSHSY, CDR2 SAAADI. V gave up 8 bases and J gave up 5 bases; unmatched junction bases: 2. The CDR3 sequence: CASATSGGETQYF. The CDR3 DNA reads TGCGCCAGCGCGACTAGCGGGGGGGAGACCCAGTACTTC.

V and J are TRBV5-4 and TRBJ1-1; tentatively, D is TRBD1 (6 bases). CDR3 length: 13 residues. CDR1 is SGHNT, CDR2 YYREEE, per germline (reference sequence). Between the trimmed V and J ends, which lost 5 bases and 4 bases, there was a span of 12 bases. CDR3 sequence reads: CASRSSRGTEAFF. The CDR3, as DNA: TGTGCCAGCAGGTCAAGCAGGGGCACTGAAGCTTTCTTT.

The chain recombines TRBV19 with TRBJ2-1; 7 bases agree with TRBD2. This CDR3 has 14 amino acids. Unmatched junction bases numbered 10, after V lost 7 bases and J lost 7 bases. CDR1 is LNHDA, CDR2 SQIVND, per germline (reference sequence). In nucleotides, the CDR3 is TGTGCCAGTAAGGTAACGGGAGGCTGGAATGAGCAGTTCTTC. This translates into CASKVTGGWNEQFF.

The genes are TRBV19 and TRBJ1-2; TRBD1 agrees at 7 bases. V lost 3 bases and J lost 4; bases outside the gene matches: 8. The CDR3 runs 15 residues. Per the germline V gene, CDR1 is LNHDA and CDR2 is SQIVND (reference sequence). This chain's CDR3 is CASSITLRDSYGYTF. Written as DNA, the CDR3 is TGTGCCAGTAGTATCACCCTCCGGGACAGCTATGGCTACACCTTC.